The entry below gives a single T cell receptor (beta chain) sequence along with its context. Cohort 3 recovery required two negative PCRs, clearance, or symptom resolution. This sample was included in a study of blood T cell repertoires in COVID-19. CDR1 and CDR2 from the germline V gene are WNHNN and SYGVQD (reference sequence). This CDR3 has 15 amino acids. V shed 3 bases, J shed 9 bases, and the junction held 9 bases outside the gene matches. TCRdb's copy holds only in-frame clones and misses some; the assay was immunoSEQ multiplex PCR. Here the sample spans 180,000 or so clones, approximately 83% being singletons.

V usage is TRBV10-1 and J usage is TRBJ2-2; 8 bases line up with TRBD1. Input material: PBMCs or T cells enriched from blood (not recorded which). This TCR derives from a man aged 35 to 55 who had recovered from COVID-19. The CDR3 region is CASSDPGTGPRELFF. The CDR3, as DNA: TGCGCCAGCAGTGACCCTGGGACAGGACCCCGGGAGCTGTTTTTT.